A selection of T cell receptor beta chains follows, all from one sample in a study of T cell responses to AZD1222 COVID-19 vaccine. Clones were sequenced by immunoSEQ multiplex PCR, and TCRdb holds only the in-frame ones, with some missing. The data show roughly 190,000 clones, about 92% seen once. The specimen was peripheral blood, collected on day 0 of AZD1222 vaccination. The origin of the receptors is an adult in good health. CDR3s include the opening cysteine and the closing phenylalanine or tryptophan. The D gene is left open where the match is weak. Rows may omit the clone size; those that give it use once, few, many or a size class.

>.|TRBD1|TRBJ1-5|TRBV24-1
CATSGTGGSNQPQHF
TGTGCCACCAGTGGGACAGGGGGTAGCAATCAGCCCCAGCATTTT
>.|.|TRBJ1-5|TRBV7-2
CASSLGLYSNQPQHF
TGTGCCAGCAGCTTAGGGTTATATAGCAATCAGCCCCAGCATTTT
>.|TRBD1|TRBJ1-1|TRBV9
CASSVAGGPTEAFF
TGTGCCAGCAGCGTGGCAGGGGGTCCCACTGAAGCTTTCTTT
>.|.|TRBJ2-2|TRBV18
CASSPEAGELFF
TGTGCCAGCTCACCGGAGGCCGGGGAGCTGTTTTTT
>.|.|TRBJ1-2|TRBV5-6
CASSPTSSAFYGYTF
TGTGCCAGCAGCCCTACTTCCAGTGCTTTTTATGGCTACACCTTC
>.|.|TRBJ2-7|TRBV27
CASSHRDTAYEQYF
TGTGCCAGCAGTCACCGGGACACAGCCTACGAGCAGTACTTC
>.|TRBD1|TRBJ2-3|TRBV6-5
CASRTGMAGTDTQYF
TGTGCCAGCAGGACAGGGATGGCGGGCACAGATACGCAGTATTTT
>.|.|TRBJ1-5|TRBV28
CASSLQSQPQHF
TGTGCCAGCAGTTTACAGAGTCAGCCCCAGCATTTT
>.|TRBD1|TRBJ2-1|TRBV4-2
CASSQVAGGSYNEQFF
TGTGCCAGCAGCCAAGTGGCAGGGGGCTCCTACAATGAGCAGTTCTTC
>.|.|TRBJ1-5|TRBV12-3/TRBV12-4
CASGGRNQPQHF
TGTGCCAGCGGGGGTCGCAATCAGCCCCAGCATTTT
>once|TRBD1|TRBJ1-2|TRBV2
CASSGPGTGGNYGYTF
TGTGCCAGCAGTGGCCCCGGGACAGGGGGCAACTATGGCTACACCTTC
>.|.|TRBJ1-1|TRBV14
CASSQTTEAFF
TGTGCCAGCAGCCAAACGACTGAAGCTTTCTTT
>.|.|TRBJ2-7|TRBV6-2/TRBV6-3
CASSYSYLSYF
TGTGCCAGCAGTTACTCCTATTTGTCCTACTTC
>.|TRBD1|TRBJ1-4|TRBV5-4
CASSLDRQGNEKLFF
TGTGCCAGCAGCTTGGATCGACAGGGTAATGAAAAACTGTTTTTT
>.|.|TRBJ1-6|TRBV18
CASSLGNSPLHF
TGTGCCAGCTCACTGGGAAATTCACCCCTCCACTTT
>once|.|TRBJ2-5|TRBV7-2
CASSLYGDVAQYF
TGTGCCAGCAGCTTATACGGAGATGTGGCCCAGTACTTC
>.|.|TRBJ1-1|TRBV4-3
CASSQAGFGQGNTEAFF
TGCGCCAGCAGCCAAGCCGGTTTCGGGCAGGGGAACACTGAAGCTTTCTTT
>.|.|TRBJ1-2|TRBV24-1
CATSDLASGVYGYTF
TGTGCCACCAGTGATTTGGCCTCAGGGGTCTATGGCTACACCTTC
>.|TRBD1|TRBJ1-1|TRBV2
CASSEDRADTEAFF
TGTGCCAGCAGTGAGGACAGGGCAGACACTGAAGCTTTCTTT
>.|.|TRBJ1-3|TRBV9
CASGRPPGASSGNTIYF
TGTGCCAGCGGGCGTCCCCCAGGGGCTTCCTCTGGAAACACCATATATTTT
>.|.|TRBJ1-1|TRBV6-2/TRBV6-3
CASSRDATTYTEAFF
TGTGCCAGCAGTCGGGACGCAACAACCTACACTGAAGCTTTCTTT
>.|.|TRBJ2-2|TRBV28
CAEGVEATGELFF
TGTGCCGAGGGGGTCGAGGCGACCGGGGAGCTGTTTTTT
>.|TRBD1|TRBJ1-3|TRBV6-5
CASRDYRGLGNTIYF
TGTGCCAGCAGAGACTACAGGGGGCTGGGAAACACCATATATTTT
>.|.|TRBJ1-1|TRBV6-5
CASSSFQGREAFF
TGTGCCAGCAGTTCCTTCCAGGGGAGGGAAGCTTTCTTT
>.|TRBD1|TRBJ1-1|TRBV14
CASSQDEGQGAQNTEAFF
TGTGCCAGCAGCCAAGACGAGGGACAGGGGGCACAGAACACTGAAGCTTTCTTT
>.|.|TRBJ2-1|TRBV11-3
CASSSSGPYNEQFF
TGTGCCAGCAGCTCCTCTGGACCCTACAATGAGCAGTTCTTC
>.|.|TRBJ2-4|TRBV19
CASSIDPPGRSAKNIQYF
TGTGCCAGTAGTATAGATCCCCCGGGAAGATCGGCCAAAAACATTCAGTACTTC